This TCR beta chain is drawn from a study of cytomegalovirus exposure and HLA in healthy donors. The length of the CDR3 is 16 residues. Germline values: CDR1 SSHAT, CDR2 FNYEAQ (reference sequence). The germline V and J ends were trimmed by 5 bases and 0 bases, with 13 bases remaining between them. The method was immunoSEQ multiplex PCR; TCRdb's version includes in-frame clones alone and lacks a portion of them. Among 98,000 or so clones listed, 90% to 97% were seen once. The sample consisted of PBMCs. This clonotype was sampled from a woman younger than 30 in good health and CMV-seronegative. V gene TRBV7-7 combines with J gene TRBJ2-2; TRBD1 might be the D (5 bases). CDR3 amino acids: CASSPRTTANTGELFF. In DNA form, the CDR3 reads TGTGCCAGCAGCCCCAGGACAACGGCGAACACCGGGGAGCTGTTTTTT. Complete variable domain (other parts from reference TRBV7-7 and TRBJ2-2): GAGVSQSPRYKVTKRGQDVTLRCDPISSHATLYWYQQALGQGPEFLTYFNYEAQPDKSGLPSDRFSAERPEGSISTLTIQRTEQRDSAMYRCASSPRTTANTGELFFGEGSRLTVL.